The source of this T cell receptor beta chain is a study of cytomegalovirus exposure and HLA in healthy donors. Study findings and constraints: Productive rates of about 87% or about 30% were seen for most TCR beta V segments in an earlier analysis. Judged likely to be a sequencing artifact was a cluster of highly shared sequence variants. No immune exposure information besides CMV serostatus was available. Owing to their indistinguishability, certain V segments, notably TRBV6-2 and TRBV6-3, were excluded.

The CDR3 totals 13 residues. Trimming took 4 bases from V and 7 from J, leaving 17 bases between them. From germline, CDR1 is SQVTM and CDR2 ANQGSEA. PCR amplification relied on 60 Vbeta primers (plus 13 Jbeta primers). Measured with immunoSEQ multiplex PCR; TCRdb has only the in-frame clones, and not every one. The table shows approximately 120,000 clones, with around 80% occurring only once. Turning to this clone: Its antigen is unidentified.

V gene TRBV29-1 combines with J gene TRBJ2-7, with a weak D call TRBD1 (6 bases). This receptor was taken from a woman between 25 and 40 years old in good health and CMV-seronegative. The specimen was PBMCs. The CDR3 here is CSVGQNRDTEQYF. CDR3 DNA: TGCAGCGTTGGTCAAAACAGGGACACTGAGCAGTACTTC.